This is a list of T cell receptor beta chains from one sample in a study of T-cell reconstitution after alpha-beta-depleted transplantation in children. TCRdb independently ran MiXCR on the PCR reads; one entry per CDR3 protein. The sample lists hundreds of thousands of distinct CDR3 sequences; roughly 13% were seen once. The source material was PBMCs, mostly from graft donor cells, sampled 360 days after TCRalphabeta/CD19-depleted stem cell transplant. The receptors were gathered from a male patient younger than 18 who had a stem cell transplant for acute myeloid leukemia, so the T cells may come from the graft donor. CDR3s include the opening cysteine and the closing phenylalanine or tryptophan. A D gene is named only where the DNA matches it firmly.

v_call: TRBV29-1; j_call: TRBJ2-3; d_call: .; cdr3_aa: CSVGPDTQYF
v_call: TRBV28; j_call: TRBJ1-4; d_call: TRBD1; cdr3_aa: CASSFLPGQGLEEKLFF
v_call: TRBV6-2/TRBV6-3; j_call: TRBJ2-2; d_call: .; cdr3_aa: CASSTEPAGGEIANTGELFF
v_call: TRBV5-1; j_call: TRBJ2-3; d_call: .; cdr3_aa: CASNWGTGTDTQYF
v_call: TRBV7-6; j_call: TRBJ2-7; d_call: TRBD2; cdr3_aa: CASSHPSGTSPYEQYF
v_call: TRBV2; j_call: TRBJ2-3; d_call: .; cdr3_aa: CASTGGALRDTQYF
v_call: TRBV20-1; j_call: TRBJ2-7; d_call: .; cdr3_aa: CSERALAIYEQYF
v_call: TRBV20-1; j_call: TRBJ2-7; d_call: .; cdr3_aa: CSAEPGVPNEQYF
v_call: TRBV29-1; j_call: TRBJ1-4; d_call: TRBD1; cdr3_aa: CSVLGQGLNEKLFF
v_call: TRBV6-1; j_call: TRBJ2-5; d_call: .; cdr3_aa: CASSPTRTQETQYF
v_call: TRBV20-1; j_call: TRBJ2-2; d_call: .; cdr3_aa: CSARNTGELFF
v_call: TRBV5-1; j_call: TRBJ2-1; d_call: TRBD1; cdr3_aa: CASSPGTGSHNEQFF
v_call: TRBV12-3/TRBV12-4; j_call: TRBJ2-2; d_call: .; cdr3_aa: CASRLEAVTGELFF
v_call: TRBV4-3; j_call: TRBJ2-7; d_call: .; cdr3_aa: CASSLDRNSYEQYF
v_call: TRBV7-2; j_call: TRBJ2-7; d_call: TRBD2; cdr3_aa: CASSVVAGLSSYEQYF
v_call: TRBV28; j_call: TRBJ2-7; d_call: .; cdr3_aa: CASSLLQAYEQYF
v_call: TRBV7-2; j_call: TRBJ2-7; d_call: .; cdr3_aa: CASSLRLPYEQYF
v_call: TRBV5-1; j_call: TRBJ2-7; d_call: TRBD2; cdr3_aa: CASSFRTSAPEQYF
v_call: TRBV20-1; j_call: TRBJ2-7; d_call: TRBD1; cdr3_aa: CSQQGAYEQYF
v_call: TRBV7-3; j_call: TRBJ2-1; d_call: .; cdr3_aa: CASSLIGGADEQFF
v_call: TRBV3-1; j_call: TRBJ2-1; d_call: TRBD2; cdr3_aa: CASSQVQAVAGKQFF
v_call: TRBV10-3; j_call: TRBJ2-6; d_call: TRBD1; cdr3_aa: CAISEGQVLTIGANVLTF
v_call: TRBV20-1; j_call: TRBJ2-3; d_call: TRBD2; cdr3_aa: CSANLAGGPDTQYF
v_call: TRBV29-1; j_call: TRBJ2-1; d_call: .; cdr3_aa: CSVPRTQYNEQFF
v_call: TRBV5-1; j_call: TRBJ1-1; d_call: .; cdr3_aa: CASSLAYRQNTEAFF
v_call: TRBV27; j_call: TRBJ2-5; d_call: TRBD1; cdr3_aa: CASSLGLDRGRRETQYF
v_call: TRBV12-3/TRBV12-4; j_call: TRBJ2-5; d_call: .; cdr3_aa: CASSSWGQGGLQETQYF
v_call: TRBV12-3/TRBV12-4; j_call: TRBJ2-7; d_call: TRBD1; cdr3_aa: CASSLWMDRPYEQYF
v_call: TRBV5-1; j_call: TRBJ2-1; d_call: TRBD2; cdr3_aa: CASSLGGLAGAVKREFF
v_call: TRBV20-1; j_call: TRBJ2-3; d_call: .; cdr3_aa: CSAESTDTQYF
v_call: TRBV5-8; j_call: TRBJ2-3; d_call: .; cdr3_aa: CASSFGLDPPDTQYF
v_call: TRBV4-2; j_call: TRBJ2-3; d_call: TRBD2; cdr3_aa: CASSHRWKRGSKRDTQYF
v_call: TRBV5-1; j_call: TRBJ2-2; d_call: .; cdr3_aa: CASSWGLINTGELFF
v_call: TRBV29-1; j_call: TRBJ2-2; d_call: TRBD2; cdr3_aa: CSGWTRVGELFF
v_call: TRBV9; j_call: TRBJ2-2; d_call: .; cdr3_aa: CASSVDNTGELFF
v_call: TRBV7-2; j_call: TRBJ2-2; d_call: .; cdr3_aa: CASSRTVANTGELFF
v_call: TRBV27; j_call: TRBJ2-7; d_call: .; cdr3_aa: CASSPWKGFSYEQYF
v_call: TRBV28; j_call: TRBJ1-2; d_call: .; cdr3_aa: CASSLRGMDYGYTF
v_call: TRBV29-1; j_call: TRBJ2-7; d_call: .; cdr3_aa: CSVAGEGEQYF
v_call: TRBV24-1; j_call: TRBJ2-7; d_call: .; cdr3_aa: CATSAARSYEQYF
v_call: TRBV29-1; j_call: TRBJ1-4; d_call: .; cdr3_aa: CSVLDMTKLFF
v_call: TRBV2; j_call: TRBJ2-2; d_call: .; cdr3_aa: CASTTDTANTGELFF
v_call: TRBV13; j_call: TRBJ1-6; d_call: TRBD1; cdr3_aa: CASRRTGDSPLHF
v_call: TRBV5-1; j_call: TRBJ2-7; d_call: TRBD1; cdr3_aa: CASSSTGSDYEQYF
v_call: TRBV20-1; j_call: TRBJ2-7; d_call: TRBD1; cdr3_aa: CSASLWGTATYEQYF
v_call: TRBV20-1; j_call: TRBJ1-2; d_call: .; cdr3_aa: CSARGDNYGYTF
v_call: TRBV6-1; j_call: TRBJ2-3; d_call: .; cdr3_aa: CASRAASTDTQYF
v_call: TRBV28; j_call: TRBJ2-5; d_call: .; cdr3_aa: CASSFHSSEANF
v_call: TRBV24-1; j_call: TRBJ2-1; d_call: .; cdr3_aa: CATSDRHLQGAYEQFF
v_call: TRBV7-3; j_call: TRBJ2-3; d_call: TRBD2; cdr3_aa: CASSAGLAGERTQYF
v_call: TRBV10-3; j_call: TRBJ2-2; d_call: TRBD2; cdr3_aa: CATLLGTSGTTVAGELFF
v_call: TRBV10-3; j_call: TRBJ2-5; d_call: .; cdr3_aa: CAISESRGSETQYF
v_call: TRBV20-1; j_call: TRBJ2-1; d_call: TRBD2; cdr3_aa: CSARVAGLAAHNEQFF
v_call: TRBV20-1; j_call: TRBJ2-7; d_call: .; cdr3_aa: CSARTHDSITYEQYF